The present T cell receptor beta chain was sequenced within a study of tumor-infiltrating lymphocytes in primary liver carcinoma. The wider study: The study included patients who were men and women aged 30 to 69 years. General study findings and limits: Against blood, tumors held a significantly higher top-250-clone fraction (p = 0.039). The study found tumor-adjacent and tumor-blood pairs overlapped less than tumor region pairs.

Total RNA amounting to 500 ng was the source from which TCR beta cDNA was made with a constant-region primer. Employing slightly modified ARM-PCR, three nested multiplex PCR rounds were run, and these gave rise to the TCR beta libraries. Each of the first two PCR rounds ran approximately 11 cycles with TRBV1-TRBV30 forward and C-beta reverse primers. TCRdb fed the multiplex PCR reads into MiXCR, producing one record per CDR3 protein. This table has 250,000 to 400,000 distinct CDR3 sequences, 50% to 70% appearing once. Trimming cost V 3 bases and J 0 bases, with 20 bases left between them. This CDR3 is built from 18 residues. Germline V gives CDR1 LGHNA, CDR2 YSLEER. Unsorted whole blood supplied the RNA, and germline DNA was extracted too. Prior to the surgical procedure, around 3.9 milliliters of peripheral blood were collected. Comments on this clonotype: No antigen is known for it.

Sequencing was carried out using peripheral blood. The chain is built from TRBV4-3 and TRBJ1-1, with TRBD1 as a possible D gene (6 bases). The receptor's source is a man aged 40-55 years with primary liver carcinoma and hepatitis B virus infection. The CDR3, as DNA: TGCGCCAGCAGCCAGCCCGACGAGGGACATTACATGAACACTGAAGCTTTCTTT. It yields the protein CASSQPDEGHYMNTEAFF.